A single sample is the source of the 6 T cell receptor beta chains below, sequenced in a study of blood T cell repertoires in COVID-19. Profiling relied on immunoSEQ multiplex PCR, and the TCRdb table lists in-frame clones only, not all of them. The sample gives hundreds of thousands of clones, 70% to 90% of which show up once; over 1.3% is in the top ten. The sample taken for sequencing was peripheral blood. The source of these receptors is a woman aged 25 to 39 with active or convalescent COVID-19.

The chain has TRBV5-1 and TRBJ2-1, with D possibly TRBD2 on 6 matching bases. This CDR3 comprises 16 residues. Germline CDR1 reads SGHRS; CDR2 reads YFSETQ. V was cut by 0 bases and J by 4 bases, with 14 bases left in between. DNA of the CDR3: TGCGCCAGCAGCTTGGAGGAGGAGGGGCCTTACAATGAGCAGTTCTTC. Its translation: CASSLEEEGPYNEQFF.

V usage is TRBV7-8 and J usage is TRBJ2-1; 8 nucleotides align to TRBD2. This CDR3 has 15 residues. The V and J ends lost 0 bases and 7 bases, in that order; junction bases with no gene match: 5. The germline V gene has CDR1 SGHVS and CDR2 FQNEAQ. As DNA, the CDR3 is TGTGCCAGCAGCTTAGCAGCGGGAGTTGTTAATGAGCAGTTCTTC. Translated, it gives CASSLAAGVVNEQFF. The whole variable domain, filled in from reference TRBV7-8 and TRBJ2-1, reads GAGVSQSPRYKVAKRGQDVALRCDPISGHVSLFWYQQALGQGPEFLTYFQNEAQLDKSGLPSDRFFAERPEGSVSTLKIQRTQQEDSAVYLCASSLAAGVVNEQFFGPGTRLTVL.

The chain employs TRBV27 and TRBJ1-2; 9 positions agree with TRBD1. V gave up 0 bases and J gave up 8 bases; unmatched junction bases: 19. The CDR3 loop spans 19 amino acids. Germline CDR1 MNHEY, CDR2 SMNVEV (reference sequence). As DNA, the CDR3 is TGTGCCAGCAGTTTATCGGGAGGTCTGCCGGACAGGGGCGTAGGAGGCTACACCTTC. Amino acids: CASSLSGGLPDRGVGGYTF.

The V and J genes are TRBV27 and TRBJ2-7; 9 bases agree with TRBD1. This CDR3 has 13 amino acids. The trim removed 7 bases at V and 2 bases at J, leaving 3 bases unmatched. The germline V gene has CDR1 MNHEY and CDR2 SMNVEV (reference sequence). CDR3 DNA: TGTGCCAGCAAACAGGGGGCGACCTACGAGCAGTACTTC. Translated: CASKQGATYEQYF.

CDR3 region: CASSKRELLETQYF. CDR3 coding DNA: TGTGCCAGCAGCAAGCGGGAGCTATTAGAGACCCAGTACTTC. The V and J genes are TRBV6-5 and TRBJ2-5; 8 bases agree with TRBD2. From germline, CDR1 is MNHEY and CDR2 SVGAGI. The CDR3 contains 14 residues. V lost 6 bases and J lost 4; bases outside the gene matches: 7.

The rearrangement links TRBV5-1 to TRBJ2-2, with D perhaps matching TRBD1 (5 bases). CDR3 size: 13 residues. Germline-derived CDR1 and CDR2 are SGHRS and YFSETQ. V shed 6 bases and J shed 3 bases, with 9 bases lying between them. The CDR3 DNA reads TGCGCCAGCACAGGGCTGCACACCGGGGAGCTGTTTTTT. Amino acid sequence: CASTGLHTGELFF.